This T cell receptor (beta chain) was found in a study of blood T cell repertoires in COVID-19. The CDR3 extends over 17 amino acids. V shed 3 bases, J shed 5 bases, and the junction held 15 bases outside the gene matches. Germline assignment: CDR1 KGHSH and CDR2 LQKENI. Using immunoSEQ multiplex PCR, the repertoire was profiled, and TCRdb retains in-frame clones only, with some absent. Among 95,000 to 110,000 clones listed, around 87% were seen once. The sample was peripheral blood. The gene calls are TRBV18 and TRBJ1-2, with 7 bases that match TRBD1. The receptor's source is a man aged 45-60 years with acute or convalescent COVID-19. DNA of the CDR3: TGTGCCAGCTCACCCCTCCCTACAACAGACAGGGAGTATGGCTACACCTTC. Protein: CASSPLPTTDREYGYTF.